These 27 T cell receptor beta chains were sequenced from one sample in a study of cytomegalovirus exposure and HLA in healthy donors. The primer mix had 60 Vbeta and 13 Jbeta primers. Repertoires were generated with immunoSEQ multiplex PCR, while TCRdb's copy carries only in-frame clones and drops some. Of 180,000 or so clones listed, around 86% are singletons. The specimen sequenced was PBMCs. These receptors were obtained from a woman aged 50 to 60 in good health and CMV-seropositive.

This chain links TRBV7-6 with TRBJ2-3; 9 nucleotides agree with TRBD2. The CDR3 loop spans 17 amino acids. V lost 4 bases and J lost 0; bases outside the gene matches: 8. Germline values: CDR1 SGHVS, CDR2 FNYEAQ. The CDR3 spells CASSYFIAGASTDTQYF. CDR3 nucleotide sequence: TGTGCCAGCAGCTATTTTATAGCGGGAGCCAGCACAGATACGCAGTATTTT.

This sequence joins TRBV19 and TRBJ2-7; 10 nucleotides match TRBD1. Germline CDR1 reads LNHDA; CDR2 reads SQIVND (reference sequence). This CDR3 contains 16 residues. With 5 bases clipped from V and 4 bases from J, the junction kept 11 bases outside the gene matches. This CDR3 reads CASSYGFRDRGYEQYF. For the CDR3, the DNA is TGTGCCAGTAGTTACGGATTTAGGGACAGGGGTTACGAGCAGTACTTC.

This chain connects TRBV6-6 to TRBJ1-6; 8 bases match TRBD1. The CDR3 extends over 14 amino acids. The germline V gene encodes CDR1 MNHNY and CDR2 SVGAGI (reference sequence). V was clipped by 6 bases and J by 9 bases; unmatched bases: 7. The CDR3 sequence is CASRLGQGSSPLHF. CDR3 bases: TGTGCCAGCAGACTAGGACAGGGTAGTTCACCCCTCCACTTT.

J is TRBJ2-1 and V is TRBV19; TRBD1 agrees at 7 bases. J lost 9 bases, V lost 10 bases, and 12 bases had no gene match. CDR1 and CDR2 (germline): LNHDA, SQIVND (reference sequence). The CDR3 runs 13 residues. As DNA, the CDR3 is TGTGCCACTATGAGACAGGGAGATAGTGAGCAGTTCTTC. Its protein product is CATMRQGDSEQFF.

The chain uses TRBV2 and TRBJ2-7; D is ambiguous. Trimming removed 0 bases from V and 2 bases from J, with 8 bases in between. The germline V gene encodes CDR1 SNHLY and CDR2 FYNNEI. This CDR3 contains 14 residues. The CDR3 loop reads CASSEANRAYEQYF. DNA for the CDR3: TGTGCCAGCAGTGAAGCGAACAGAGCCTACGAGCAGTACTTC.

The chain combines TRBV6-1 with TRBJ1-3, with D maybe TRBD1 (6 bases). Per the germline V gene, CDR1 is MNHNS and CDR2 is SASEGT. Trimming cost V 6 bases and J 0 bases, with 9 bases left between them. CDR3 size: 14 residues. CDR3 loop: CASRTGYSGNTIYF. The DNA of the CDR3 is TGTGCCAGCAGGACAGGCTACTCTGGAAACACCATATATTTT.

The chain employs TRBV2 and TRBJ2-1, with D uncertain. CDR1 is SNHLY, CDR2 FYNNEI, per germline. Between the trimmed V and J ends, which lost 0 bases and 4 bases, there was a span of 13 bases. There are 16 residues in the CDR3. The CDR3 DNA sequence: TGTGCCAGCAGTGAAGCGCTTCCTAGTCTGTACAATGAGCAGTTCTTC. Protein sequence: CASSEALPSLYNEQFF.

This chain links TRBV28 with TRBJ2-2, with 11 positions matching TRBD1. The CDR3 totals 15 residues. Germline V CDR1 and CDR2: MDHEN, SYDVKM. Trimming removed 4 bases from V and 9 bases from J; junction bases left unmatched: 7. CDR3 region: CASSSFGQGARELFF. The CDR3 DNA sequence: TGTGCCAGCAGTTCCTTTGGACAGGGGGCCAGGGAGCTGTTTTTT.

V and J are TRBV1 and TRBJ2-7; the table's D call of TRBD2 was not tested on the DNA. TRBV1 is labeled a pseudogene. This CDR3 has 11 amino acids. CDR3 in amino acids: CTSGGPYEQYF. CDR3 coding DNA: TGCACCTCAGGAGGGCCTTACGAGCAGTACTTC.

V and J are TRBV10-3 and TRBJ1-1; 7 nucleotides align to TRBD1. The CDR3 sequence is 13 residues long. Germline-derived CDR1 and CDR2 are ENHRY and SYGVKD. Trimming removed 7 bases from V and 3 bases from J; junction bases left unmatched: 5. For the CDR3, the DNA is TGTGCCATCAAGAAGGGGGCGGACACTGAAGCTTTCTTT. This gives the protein CAIKKGADTEAFF.

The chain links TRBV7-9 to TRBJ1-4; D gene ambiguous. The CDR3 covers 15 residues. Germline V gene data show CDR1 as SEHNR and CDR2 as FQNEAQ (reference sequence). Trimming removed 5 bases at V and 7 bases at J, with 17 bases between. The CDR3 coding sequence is TGTGCCAGCAGCCCCCCAGGCATAAGGATTGAAAAACTGTTTTTT. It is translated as CASSPPGIRIEKLFF.

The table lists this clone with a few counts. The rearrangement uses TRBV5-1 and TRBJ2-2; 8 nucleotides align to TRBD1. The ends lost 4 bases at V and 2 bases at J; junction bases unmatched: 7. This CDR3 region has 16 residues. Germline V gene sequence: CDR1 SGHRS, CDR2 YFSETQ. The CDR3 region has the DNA TGCGCCAGCAGCATCACAGGGGGTGACAACACCGGGGAGCTGTTTTTT. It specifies CASSITGGDNTGELFF.

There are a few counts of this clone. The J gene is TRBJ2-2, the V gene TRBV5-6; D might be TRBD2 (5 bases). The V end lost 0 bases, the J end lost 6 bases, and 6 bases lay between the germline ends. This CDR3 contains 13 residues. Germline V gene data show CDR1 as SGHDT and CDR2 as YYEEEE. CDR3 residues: CASSLGGPGELFF. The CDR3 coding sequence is TGTGCCAGCAGCTTGGGAGGGCCCGGGGAGCTGTTTTTT.

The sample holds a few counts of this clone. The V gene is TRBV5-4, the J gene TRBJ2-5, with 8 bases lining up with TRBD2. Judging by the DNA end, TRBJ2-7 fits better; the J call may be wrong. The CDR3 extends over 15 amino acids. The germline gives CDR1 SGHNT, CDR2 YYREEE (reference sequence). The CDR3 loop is CASSRTSGSSYEQYF. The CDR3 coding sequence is TGTGCCAGCAGCCGTACTAGCGGAAGCTCCTACGAGCAGTACTTC.

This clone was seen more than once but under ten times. The CDR3 spells CASSLDAGVTYEQYF. Written as DNA, the CDR3 is TGCGCCAGCAGCTTGGATGCGGGGGTGACCTACGAGCAGTACTTC. V usage is TRBV5-1 and J usage is TRBJ2-7, with 7 bases identical to TRBD2. The V and J ends lost 0 bases and 2 bases, in that order; junction bases with no gene match: 5. Germline V gene data show CDR1 as SGHRS and CDR2 as YFSETQ. The CDR3 has 15 residues.

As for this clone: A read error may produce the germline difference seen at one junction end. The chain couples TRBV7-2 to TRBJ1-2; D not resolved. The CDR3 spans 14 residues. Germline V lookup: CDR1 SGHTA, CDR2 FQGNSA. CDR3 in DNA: TGTGCCAGCAGCCCTAGGGAGGCTTACTATGGCCACACCTTC. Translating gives CASSPREAYYGHTF.

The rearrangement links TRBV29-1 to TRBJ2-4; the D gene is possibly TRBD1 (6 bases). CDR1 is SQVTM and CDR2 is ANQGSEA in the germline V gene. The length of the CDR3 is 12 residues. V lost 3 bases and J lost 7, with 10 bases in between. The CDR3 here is CSVDSGVNIQYF. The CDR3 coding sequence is TGCAGCGTTGATTCAGGGGTGAACATTCAGTACTTC.

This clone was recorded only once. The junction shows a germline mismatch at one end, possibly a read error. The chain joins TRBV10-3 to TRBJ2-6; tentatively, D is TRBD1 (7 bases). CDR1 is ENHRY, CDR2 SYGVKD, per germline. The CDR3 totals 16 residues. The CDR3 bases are TGTGCCACACAGGAGGGGGCCCCCTCTGGGGCCAACGGCCTGACTTTC. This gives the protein CATQEGAPSGANGLTF.

CDR3 coding DNA: TGTGCCAGCAGCTTAGGCAGCTCCTATAATTCACCCCTCCACTTT. It encodes CASSLGSSYNSPLHF. V is TRBV7-8 and J is TRBJ1-6; no clear D gene. The V end lost 1 base, the J end lost 0 bases, and 4 bases lay between the germline ends. CDR3 length: 15 amino acids. Germline V gene lookup returns CDR1 SGHVS and CDR2 FQNEAQ. Combining the CDR3 with reference TRBV7-8 and TRBJ1-6 gives the whole variable domain GAGVSQSPRYKVAKRGQDVALRCDPISGHVSLFWYQQALGQGPEFLTYFQNEAQLDKSGLPSDRFFAERPEGSVSTLKIQRTQQEDSAVYLCASSLGSSYNSPLHFGNGTRLTVT.

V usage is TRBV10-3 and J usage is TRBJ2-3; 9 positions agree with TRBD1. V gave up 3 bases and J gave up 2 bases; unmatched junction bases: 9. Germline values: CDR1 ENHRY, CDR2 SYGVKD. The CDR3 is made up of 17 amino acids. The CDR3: CAISESTGTGTTDTQYF. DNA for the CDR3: TGTGCCATCAGTGAAAGTACAGGGACAGGGACCACAGATACGCAGTATTTT.

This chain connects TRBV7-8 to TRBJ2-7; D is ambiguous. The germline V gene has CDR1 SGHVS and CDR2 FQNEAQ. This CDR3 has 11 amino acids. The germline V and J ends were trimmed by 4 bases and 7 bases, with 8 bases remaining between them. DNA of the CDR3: TGTGCCAGCAGCTCCCGTCGGGAGCAGTACTTC. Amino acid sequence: CASSSRREQYF.

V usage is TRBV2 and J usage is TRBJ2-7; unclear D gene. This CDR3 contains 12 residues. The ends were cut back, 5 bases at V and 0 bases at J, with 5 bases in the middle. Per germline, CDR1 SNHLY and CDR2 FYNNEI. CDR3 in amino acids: CASSLLSYEQYF. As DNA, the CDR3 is TGTGCCAGCAGTCTCCTCTCCTACGAGCAGTACTTC.

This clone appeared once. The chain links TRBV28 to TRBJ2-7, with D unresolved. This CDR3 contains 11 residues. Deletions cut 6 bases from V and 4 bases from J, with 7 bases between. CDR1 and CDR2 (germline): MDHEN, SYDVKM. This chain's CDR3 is CASRHNYEQYF. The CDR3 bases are TGTGCCAGCAGACACAATTACGAGCAGTACTTC.

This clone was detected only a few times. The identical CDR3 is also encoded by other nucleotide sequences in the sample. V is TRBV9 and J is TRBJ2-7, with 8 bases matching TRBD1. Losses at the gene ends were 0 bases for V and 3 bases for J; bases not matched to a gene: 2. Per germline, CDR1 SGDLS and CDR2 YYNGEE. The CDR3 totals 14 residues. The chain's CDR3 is CASSVGTGNYEQYF. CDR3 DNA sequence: TGTGCCAGCAGCGTAGGGACAGGGAACTACGAGCAGTACTTC.

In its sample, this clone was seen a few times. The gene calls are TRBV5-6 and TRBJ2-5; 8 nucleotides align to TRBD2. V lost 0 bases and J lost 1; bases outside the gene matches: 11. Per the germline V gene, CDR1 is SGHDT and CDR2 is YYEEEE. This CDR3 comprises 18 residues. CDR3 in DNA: TGTGCCAGCAGCTTGGGGCGGGAGGTCACCCTCCGCCAAGAGACCCAGTACTTC. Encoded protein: CASSLGREVTLRQETQYF.

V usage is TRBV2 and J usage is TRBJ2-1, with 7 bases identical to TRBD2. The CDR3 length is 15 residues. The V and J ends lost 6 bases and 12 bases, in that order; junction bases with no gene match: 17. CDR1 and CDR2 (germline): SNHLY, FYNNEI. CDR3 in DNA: TGTGCCAGCAGCCGGGAACTAGCGACTCGGTCGGGGCAGTTCTTC. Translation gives CASSRELATRSGQFF.

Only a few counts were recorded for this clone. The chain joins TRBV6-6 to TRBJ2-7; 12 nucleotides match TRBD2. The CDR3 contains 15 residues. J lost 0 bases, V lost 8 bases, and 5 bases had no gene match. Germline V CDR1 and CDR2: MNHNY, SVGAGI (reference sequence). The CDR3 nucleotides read TGTGCCAGCCGCACTAGCGGGGGGACCTCCTACGAGCAGTACTTC. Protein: CASRTSGGTSYEQYF.